This TCR beta chain was recorded in a study of T cells after posttransplantation cyclophosphamide. The V gene lost 5 bases and the J gene lost 0 bases, with 14 bases spanning the gap. This CDR3 is 16 amino acids long. Germline assignment: CDR1 LGHNT and CDR2 FRNRAP. General observations from the study: Later post-transplant blood repertoires were often dominated by donor CD8+ memory clones.

In its sample, this clone was seen many times. The antigen is unknown. TCRdb keeps only in-frame clones here, not all; method: immunoSEQ multiplex PCR. The specimen has 35,000 to 40,000 clones, none found just once. The chain couples TRBV12-5 to TRBJ2-1, with a possible D match to TRBD2 (6 bases). Sequencing was carried out using PBMCs. This sequence was found in a man aged 45 to 65 in good health, CMV-negative, and a related stem cell transplant donor. The CDR3 loop is CASGLSVGGSYNEQFF. The CDR3 DNA is TGTGCTAGTGGTCTAAGCGTCGGGGGCTCCTACAATGAGCAGTTCTTC.